This T cell receptor beta chain was sequenced in a study of blood T cell repertoires in COVID-19. Study summary: In each case, the material was cDNA or gDNA derived from T cells, B-cell-depleted T cells, or PBMCs.

The data were produced by immunoSEQ multiplex PCR, yet TCRdb's version contains in-frame clones alone and is incomplete. The table lists roughly 320,000 clones, just under 90% of them singletons. This CDR3 is built from 16 residues. The germline gives CDR1 MGHRA, CDR2 YSYEKL. The ends lost 4 bases at V and 2 bases at J; junction bases unmatched: 8. Sequencing used peripheral blood. The source is a woman aged 45-65 years with COVID-19, enrolled during active disease. The rearrangement uses TRBV4-1 and TRBJ2-7, with TRBD2 identical over 10 bases. The CDR3 DNA is TGCGCCAGCAGCCCCGGAGGGACTAGCGCTACCTACGAGCAGTACTTC. Amino acids: CASSPGGTSATYEQYF.